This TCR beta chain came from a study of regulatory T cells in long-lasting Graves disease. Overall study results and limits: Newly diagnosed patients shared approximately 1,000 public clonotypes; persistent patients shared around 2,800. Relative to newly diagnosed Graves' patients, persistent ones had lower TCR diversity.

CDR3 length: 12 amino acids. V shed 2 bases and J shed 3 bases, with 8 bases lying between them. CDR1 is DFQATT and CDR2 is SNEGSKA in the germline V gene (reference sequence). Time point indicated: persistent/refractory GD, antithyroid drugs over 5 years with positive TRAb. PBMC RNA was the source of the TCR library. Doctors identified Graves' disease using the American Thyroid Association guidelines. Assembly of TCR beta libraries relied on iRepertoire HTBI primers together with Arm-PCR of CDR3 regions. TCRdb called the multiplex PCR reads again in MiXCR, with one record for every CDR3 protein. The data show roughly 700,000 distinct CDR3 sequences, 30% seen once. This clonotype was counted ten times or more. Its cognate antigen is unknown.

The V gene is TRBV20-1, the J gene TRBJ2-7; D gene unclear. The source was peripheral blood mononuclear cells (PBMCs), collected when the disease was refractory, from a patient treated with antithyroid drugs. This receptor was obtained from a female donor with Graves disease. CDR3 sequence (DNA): TGCAGTGCTAGAAAGTCAGACTACGAGCAGTACTTC. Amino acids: CSARKSDYEQYF.